These 12 T cell receptor beta chains were all obtained from the same sample, sequenced in a study of blood T cell repertoires in COVID-19. The method was immunoSEQ multiplex PCR; TCRdb's version includes in-frame clones alone and lacks a portion of them. The table has more than 250,000 clones, 70% to 90% seen once. Sequencing input: PBMCs or T cells enriched from blood (not recorded which). These receptors were collected from a young man who had recovered from COVID-19.

This chain links TRBV19 with TRBJ2-1; 10 bases are a match to TRBD2. Trimming took 0 bases from V and 2 from J; bases not matched to a gene: 4. The CDR3 runs to 17 residues. Germline V gives CDR1 LNHDA, CDR2 SQIVND (reference sequence). CDR3 loop: CASSIDSGTSAYNEQFF. CDR3 bases: TGTGCCAGTAGTATAGATAGCGGGACTAGCGCCTACAATGAGCAGTTCTTC. The variable domain in full, with the rest retrieved from reference TRBV19 and TRBJ2-1, is DGGITQSPKYLFRKEGQNVTLSCEQNLNHDAMYWYRQDPGQGLRLIYYSQIVNDFQKGDIAEGYSVSREKKESFPLTVTSAQKNPTAFYLCASSIDSGTSAYNEQFFGPGTRLTVL.

V is TRBV5-6 and J is TRBJ2-7; TRBD2 matches at 7 bases. The CDR3 extends over 18 amino acids. Germline V gene lookup returns CDR1 SGHDT and CDR2 YYEEEE. The junction had 13 bases not matched to a gene; V was cut back by 0 bases and J by 1 base. CDR3 residues: CASSLVGGSSGRSYEQYF. Written as DNA, the CDR3 is TGTGCCAGCAGCTTGGTGGGGGGGTCGTCAGGGAGATCCTACGAGCAGTACTTC. Filled out from reference TRBV5-6 and TRBJ2-7, the complete variable domain reads DAGVTQSPTHLIKTRGQQVTLRCSPKSGHDTVSWYQQALGQGPQFIFQYYEEEERQRGNFPDRFSGHQFPNYSSELNVNALLLGDSALYLCASSLVGGSSGRSYEQYFGPGTRLTVT.

The V gene is TRBV7-2, the J gene TRBJ2-7; D is undetermined. The germline V gene encodes CDR1 SGHTA and CDR2 FQGNSA. V was shortened by 1 base and J by 2 bases, with 6 bases between the two germline ends. The CDR3 has 13 residues. The CDR3 coding sequence is TGTGCCAGCAGCTTAGGCGTGACCTACGAGCAGTACTTC. As protein: CASSLGVTYEQYF. Together with reference TRBV7-2 and TRBJ2-7, the CDR3 gives the full variable domain: GAGVSQSPSNKVTEKGKDVELRCDPISGHTALYWYRQSLGQGLEFLIYFQGNSAPDKSGLPSDRFSAERTGGSVSTLTIQRTQQEDSAVYLCASSLGVTYEQYFGPGTRLTVT.

The count of this clone is one. CDR3 nucleotides: TGTGCCAGCAGCCAAGACGTCTATGGCTACACCTTC. Its protein is CASSQDVYGYTF. The V gene is TRBV3-1 (or the pseudogene TRBV3-2), the J gene TRBJ1-2; D is uncertain. With 0 bases removed from V and 4 bases from J, the gap between germline ends came to 3 bases. The CDR3 totals 12 residues. The germline V gene encodes CDR1 LGHDT and CDR2 YNNKEL (reference sequence).

This chain uses TRBV5-5 with TRBJ2-5; TRBD2 aligns across 9 bases. The germline V gene has CDR1 SGHKS and CDR2 YYEKEE (reference sequence). V dropped 4 bases and J dropped 4; count of bases not matched to a gene: 17. This CDR3 has 18 amino acids. The CDR3 region has the DNA TGTGCCAGCAGCCGAAGTCCACGCGGGGGGGCGAACTCAGAGACCCAGTACTTC. It specifies CASSRSPRGGANSETQYF.

This chain joins TRBV2 and TRBJ1-4; D is uncertain. Trimming left V 6 bases short and J 7 bases short, with 15 bases between. Per germline, CDR1 SNHLY and CDR2 FYNNEI. The CDR3 spans 14 residues. The CDR3 nucleotides are TGTGCCAGCAGAGAAAGGGTTGGAGGTGAAAAACTGTTTTTT. Its protein product is CASRERVGGEKLFF.

In DNA form, the CDR3 reads TGTGCCAGCTCACCAAGGGACAGGGTCAGTTCCGGCGCAGCTTTCTTT. It translates to CASSPRDRVSSGAAFF. The chain is built from TRBV18 and TRBJ1-1; 9 nucleotides agree with TRBD1. Germline CDR1 KGHSH, CDR2 LQKENI. J lost 10 bases, V lost 2 bases, and 14 bases had no gene match. This CDR3 is 16 amino acids long.

In this sample, this clone turned up a few times. This sequence joins TRBV2 and TRBJ1-1; 8 bases line up with TRBD1. This CDR3 region has 15 residues. Trimming removed 7 bases from V and 2 bases from J; junction bases left unmatched: 9. CDR1 and CDR2 (germline): SNHLY, FYNNEI. This chain's CDR3 is CASIRAGGPNTEAFF. CDR3 DNA sequence: TGTGCCAGCATTAGGGCAGGGGGCCCTAACACTGAAGCTTTCTTT.

The V and J genes are TRBV19 and TRBJ1-3; D is undetermined. Per germline, CDR1 LNHDA and CDR2 SQIVND (reference sequence). V was cut by 3 bases and J by 0 bases, with 9 bases left in between. The CDR3 spans 15 residues. The CDR3 loop reads CASSIERISGNTIYF. Here the CDR3 DNA reads TGTGCCAGTAGTATTGAGCGGATCTCTGGAAACACCATATATTTT.

This sequence joins TRBV15 and TRBJ2-5, with D perhaps TRBD2 (6 bases). There are 15 residues in the CDR3. V shed 5 bases and J shed 3 bases, with 16 bases lying between them. Germline lookup yields CDR1 LNHNV and CDR2 YYDKDF (reference sequence). The CDR3 DNA reads as TGTGCCACCAGCGACCGACTAGTCCTTAAAGAGACCCAGTACTTC. It specifies CATSDRLVLKETQYF.

The rearrangement joins TRBV7-3 to TRBJ2-1; TRBD1 agrees at 7 bases. Unmatched junction bases numbered 7, after V lost 5 bases and J lost 0 bases. This CDR3 comprises 16 residues. The germline V gene has CDR1 SGHTA and CDR2 FQGTGA. CDR3 residues: CASSPAGTDSYNEQFF. In nucleotides, the CDR3 is TGTGCCAGCAGCCCAGCCGGGACAGACTCCTACAATGAGCAGTTCTTC.

This clone was counted many times. The same CDR3 can be traced to other DNA sequences in this sample. This chain joins TRBV6-4 and TRBJ2-1, with 11 bases fitting TRBD2. Germline lookup yields CDR1 MRHNA and CDR2 SNTAGT. The CDR3 is 15 amino acids. The ends lost 0 bases at V and 6 bases at J; junction bases unmatched: 1. CDR3 bases: TGTGCCAGCAGTGACTCTAGCGGGGGGGCCAATGAGCAGTTCTTC. This encodes CASSDSSGGANEQFF.